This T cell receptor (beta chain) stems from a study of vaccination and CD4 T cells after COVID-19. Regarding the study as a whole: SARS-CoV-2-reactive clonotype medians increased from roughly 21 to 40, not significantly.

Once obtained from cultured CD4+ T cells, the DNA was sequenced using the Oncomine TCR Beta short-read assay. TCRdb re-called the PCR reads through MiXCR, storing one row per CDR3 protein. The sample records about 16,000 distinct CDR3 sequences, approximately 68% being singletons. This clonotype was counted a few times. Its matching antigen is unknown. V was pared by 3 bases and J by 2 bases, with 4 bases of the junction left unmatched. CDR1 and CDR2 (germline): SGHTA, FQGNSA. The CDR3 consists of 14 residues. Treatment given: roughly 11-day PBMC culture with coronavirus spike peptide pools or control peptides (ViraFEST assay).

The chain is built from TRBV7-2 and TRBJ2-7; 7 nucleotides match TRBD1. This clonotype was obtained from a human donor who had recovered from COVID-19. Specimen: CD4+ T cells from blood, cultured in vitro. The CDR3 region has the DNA TGTGCCAGCAGCTTGGGACAGCAAACCTACGAGCAGTACTTC. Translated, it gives CASSLGQQTYEQYF.